These T cell receptor beta chains were read from a single sample in a study of T cell responses to AZD1222 COVID-19 vaccine. Clones were read by immunoSEQ multiplex PCR, and TCRdb kept only the in-frame ones, dropping some. The profile covers 100,000 to 150,000 clones, with roughly 91% appearing a single time and about 4% taken by the ten largest. Sequenced material: peripheral blood, taken on day 0 of MenACWY control vaccination. Receptors were obtained from an adult in good health. CDR3s include the opening cysteine and the closing phenylalanine or tryptophan. Each record gives: J gene, D gene, CDR3 length, V gene, clone size, CDR3 protein, CDR3 DNA. The D gene is left open where the match is weak. Some rows mark clone size as missing; the rest say once, few, many or name a class of expanded clone.

TRBJ2-1 | - | 13 | TRBV4-1 | - | CASSQDHYNEQFF | TGCGCCAGCAGCCAAGATCATTACAATGAGCAGTTCTTC
TRBJ2-5 | - | 14 | TRBV7-9 | - | CASSFSWGQETQYF | TGTGCCAGCAGCTTTTCTTGGGGTCAAGAGACCCAGTACTTC
TRBJ2-3 | TRBD2 | 15 | TRBV11-2 | - | CASSTGLAGADTQYF | TGTGCCAGCAGCACGGGACTAGCGGGGGCGGATACGCAGTATTTT
TRBJ1-5 | TRBD1 | 16 | TRBV15 | - | CATSRTTGGSNQPQHF | TGTGCCACCAGCAGAACCACAGGGGGCAGCAATCAGCCCCAGCATTTT
TRBJ2-3 | - | 14 | TRBV6-5 | - | CASSYSRGADTQYF | TGTGCCAGCAGTTACTCGCGGGGCGCAGATACGCAGTATTTT
TRBJ2-3 | - | 16 | TRBV6-2/TRBV6-3 | - | CASSRLFRGTTDTQYF | TGTGCCAGCAGTCGACTCTTCAGGGGAACCACAGATACGCAGTATTTT
TRBJ1-4 | TRBD1 | 14 | TRBV18 | - | CASSVDREGEKLFF | TGTGCCAGCTCAGTCGACAGGGAGGGTGAAAAACTGTTTTTT
TRBJ2-7 | TRBD2 | 15 | TRBV7-6 | - | CASSLGTSVPYEQYF | TGTGCCAGCAGCTTAGGGACTAGCGTCCCCTACGAGCAGTACTTC
TRBJ2-5 | - | 12 | TRBV9 | - | CASSGDLRTQYF | TGTGCCAGCAGCGGGGATTTGCGGACCCAGTACTTC
TRBJ2-7 | TRBD2 | 16 | TRBV13 | - | CASSSTSGSRGYEQYF | TGTGCCAGCAGCTCCACTAGCGGGAGTCGCGGATACGAGCAGTACTTC
TRBJ2-5 | - | 15 | TRBV6-2/TRBV6-3 | - | CASSYAPGGMETQYF | TGTGCCAGCAGTTACGCCCCGGGGGGCATGGAGACCCAGTACTTC
TRBJ2-1 | - | 13 | TRBV7-3 | - | CASSFGPNNEQFF | TGTGCCAGCAGCTTTGGCCCTAACAATGAGCAGTTCTTC
TRBJ2-4 | TRBD1 | 13 | TRBV19 | - | CASSWDSKNIQYF | TGTGCCAGTAGCTGGGACAGCAAAAACATTCAGTACTTC
TRBJ1-1 | - | 14 | TRBV7-2 | once | CASSLLGFDTEAFF | TGTGCCAGCAGCTTACTAGGGTTTGATACTGAAGCTTTCTTT
TRBJ2-2 | - | 11 | TRBV12-5 | few | CASGFPQELFF | TGTGCTAGTGGTTTTCCTCAGGAGCTGTTTTTT
TRBJ2-5 | - | 16 | TRBV19 | - | CASSIFRRQNQETQYF | TGTGCCAGTAGTATCTTTCGACGCCAGAACCAAGAGACCCAGTACTTC
TRBJ2-2 | - | 17 | TRBV7-9 | - | CASSLARRGQRTGELFF | TGTGCCAGCAGCTTAGCCCGGAGGGGGCAACGCACCGGGGAGCTGTTTTTT
TRBJ1-4 | TRBD1 | 15 | TRBV7-9 | - | CASSWGTGVDEKLFF | TGTGCCAGCAGCTGGGGGACAGGGGTGGATGAAAAACTGTTTTTT
TRBJ1-5 | - | 15 | TRBV28 | - | CATSTPGPGDQPQHF | TGTGCCACCTCGACGCCGGGGCCCGGCGATCAGCCCCAGCATTTT
TRBJ2-3 | TRBD1 | 15 | TRBV7-9 | - | CANSLDRGKVDTQYF | TGTGCCAACTCCCTGGACAGGGGGAAGGTTGATACGCAGTATTTT
TRBJ2-3 | TRBD1 | 14 | TRBV19 | - | CASSLTGSTDTQYF | TGTGCCAGTAGTCTGACAGGGTCCACAGATACGCAGTATTTT
TRBJ1-5 | - | 18 | TRBV27 | - | CASSLRAALVSSNQPQHF | TGTGCCAGCAGTTTACGGGCTGCGCTGGTGAGTAGCAATCAGCCCCAGCATTTT
TRBJ2-1 | TRBD1 | 15 | TRBV11-3 | - | CASSTHRGSYNEQFF | TGTGCCAGCAGCACCCACAGGGGTTCCTACAATGAGCAGTTCTTC
TRBJ1-6 | - | 14 | TRBV6-1 | - | CASSEITGDSPLHF | TGTGCCAGCAGTGAAATCACAGGAGATTCACCCCTCCACTTT
TRBJ2-3 | - | 18 | TRBV27 | - | CASSSLRPGQLKTDTQYF | TGTGCCAGCAGTTCACTCCGCCCCGGACAGCTAAAGACAGATACGCAGTATTTT
TRBJ2-1 | - | 18 | TRBV7-9 | once | CASSLESRSYLSSDEQFF | TGTGCCAGCAGCTTAGAGTCAAGGAGCTACCTCTCATCCGATGAGCAGTTCTTC
TRBJ1-4 | - | 15 | TRBV6-5 | - | CASSYSAGRGEKLFF | TGTGCCAGCAGTTACTCGGCCGGACGGGGTGAAAAACTGTTTTTT
TRBJ1-4 | - | 13 | TRBV18 | once | CASQLDTREKLFF | TGTGCCAGCCAACTAGATACCCGGGAAAAACTGTTTTTT
TRBJ2-3 | - | 15 | TRBV7-8 | - | CASSLSLAGTDTQYF | TGTGCCAGCAGCTTAAGTCTTGCCGGCACAGATACGCAGTATTTT
TRBJ1-2 | - | 15 | TRBV3-1/TRBV3-2 | - | CASSQDAGGVYGYTF | TGTGCCAGCAGCCAAGATGCCGGGGGAGTCTATGGCTACACCTTC
TRBJ2-7 | TRBD1 | 14 | TRBV9 | - | CASSVGQGAYEQYF | TGTGCCAGCAGCGTCGGACAGGGGGCCTACGAGCAGTACTTC
TRBJ1-5 | TRBD1 | 17 | TRBV7-9 | once | CASSLVGTGYSNQPQHF | TGTGCCAGCAGCTTAGTGGGGACAGGTTATAGCAATCAGCCCCAGCATTTT
TRBJ2-3 | TRBD1 | 15 | TRBV15 | - | CATSGRTTGVNTQYF | TGTGCCACCAGCGGAAGGACGACAGGGGTAAATACGCAGTATTTT
TRBJ2-3 | - | 15 | TRBV7-8 | - | CASSRGTPYTDTQYF | TGTGCCAGCAGCCGCGGGACACCTTACACAGATACGCAGTATTTT
TRBJ2-2 | - | 16 | TRBV6-2/TRBV6-3 | - | CASSYSMYPDYGELFF | TGTGCCAGCAGTTACTCGATGTATCCTGACTACGGGGAGCTGTTTTTT
TRBJ2-3 | - | 15 | TRBV5-1 | - | CASSLVGHGSDTQYF | TGCGCCAGCAGCTTGGTTGGCCACGGGTCAGATACGCAGTATTTT
TRBJ2-3 | - | 14 | TRBV11-2 | once | CASKPLGLTDTQYF | TGTGCCAGCAAACCGTTGGGGCTCACAGATACGCAGTATTTT
TRBJ2-3 | - | 17 | TRBV12-5 | - | CASGLGPPGGNTDTQYF | TGTGCTAGTGGTTTAGGGCCGCCAGGAGGAAACACAGATACGCAGTATTTT
TRBJ1-4 | TRBD1 | 14 | TRBV2 | - | CASSPDRQNEKLFF | TGTGCCAGCAGCCCGGACAGGCAAAATGAAAAACTGTTTTTT
TRBJ2-2 | - | 15 | TRBV10-1 | once | CASSRTTSNTGELFF | TGCGCCAGCAGCAGGACTACCTCGAACACCGGGGAGCTGTTTTTT
TRBJ2-3 | - | 14 | TRBV6-2/TRBV6-3 | - | CASSYYGSRDTQYF | TGTGCCAGCAGTTACTACGGGAGCCGGGATACGCAGTATTTT
TRBJ2-3 | TRBD1 | 14 | TRBV5-4 | - | CASSTGQGTDTQYF | TGTGCCAGCAGCACCGGACAGGGCACAGATACGCAGTATTTT
TRBJ1-3 | - | 14 | TRBV4-2 | - | CASSQGSSGNTIYF | TGTGCCAGCAGCCAAGGTTCCTCTGGAAACACCATATATTTT
TRBJ2-7 | - | 13 | TRBV25-1 | - | CASSELGEDEQYF | TGTGCCAGCAGTGAACTGGGAGAGGACGAGCAGTACTTC
TRBJ2-5 | - | 13 | TRBV19 | - | CASSIGGYETQYF | TGTGCCAGTAGTATAGGCGGGTACGAGACCCAGTACTTC
TRBJ2-2 | TRBD2 | 15 | TRBV4-3 | - | CASSQDGGVPGELFF | TGCGCCAGCAGCCAAGATGGGGGGGTCCCCGGGGAGCTGTTTTTT
TRBJ2-5 | - | 14 | TRBV5-4 | - | CASSLGPQKETQYF | TGTGCCAGCAGCTTGGGTCCGCAGAAAGAGACCCAGTACTTC
TRBJ2-5 | TRBD1 | 14 | TRBV6-2/TRBV6-3 | - | CASSYGTGVETQYF | TGTGCCAGCAGTTACGGGACAGGAGTAGAGACCCAGTACTTC
TRBJ1-3 | - | 16 | TRBV4-2 | - | CASSQDFSGTGNTIYF | TGTGCCAGCAGCCAAGATTTTTCGGGGACTGGAAACACCATATATTTT
TRBJ2-7 | TRBD1 | 16 | TRBV18 | - | CASSPLGQGAFGEQYF | TGTGCCAGCTCACCTCTTGGACAGGGGGCTTTTGGTGAGCAGTACTTC
TRBJ2-1 | TRBD2 | 17 | TRBV7-9 | - | CASSSPETSVDYNEQFF | TGTGCCAGCAGCTCCCCCGAAACTAGCGTCGATTACAATGAGCAGTTCTTC
TRBJ2-7 | TRBD1 | 15 | TRBV4-2 | once | CASSQDGTASYEQYF | TGTGCCAGCAGCCAAGACGGGACAGCCTCCTACGAGCAGTACTTC
TRBJ1-1 | - | 14 | TRBV6-2/TRBV6-3 | few | CASSFRDQNTEAFF | TGTGCCAGCAGTTTCAGGGATCAGAACACTGAAGCTTTCTTT
TRBJ2-1 | - | 16 | TRBV6-1 | - | CASSEVETRPRNEQFF | TGTGCCAGCAGTGAAGTAGAGACACGTCCCAGGAATGAGCAGTTCTTC
TRBJ1-2 | - | 15 | TRBV7-9 | - | CASSLEQGRTHGYTF | TGTGCCAGCAGCTTAGAGCAGGGGCGGACTCATGGCTACACCTTC
TRBJ1-2 | - | 15 | TRBV28 | - | CASSIGPGELYGYTF | TGTGCCAGCAGCATAGGGCCAGGGGAGCTGTATGGCTACACCTTC
TRBJ2-3 | - | 14 | TRBV18 | - | CASSRQASTDTQYF | TGTGCCAGCTCACGACAGGCCAGCACAGATACGCAGTATTTT
TRBJ2-1 | - | 12 | TRBV19 | - | CASSPRRSEQFF | TGTGCCAGTAGCCCAAGGCGCTCTGAGCAGTTCTTC
TRBJ1-6 | - | 15 | TRBV5-6 | - | CASSATVLNNSPLHF | TGTGCCAGCAGCGCGACCGTCCTAAATAATTCACCCCTCCACTTT